Listed here are 4 T cell receptor beta chains from one sample, sequenced in a study of blood T cell repertoires in COVID-19. The data were produced by immunoSEQ multiplex PCR, yet TCRdb's version contains in-frame clones alone and is incomplete. The sample consists of about 230,000 clones, over 75% of them appearing once. Input material: peripheral blood. The receptors come from a middle-aged man with COVID-19, enrolled during active disease.

A word on this clone: Other DNA variants within this sample encode the same CDR3. The chain joins TRBV11-2 to TRBJ1-1; D uncertain. CDR1 and CDR2 (germline): SGHAT, FQNNGV. V was pared by 4 bases and J by 1 base, with 7 bases between. The CDR3 runs 13 residues. The CDR3 spells CASSSQENTEAFF. The DNA for the CDR3 is TGTGCCAGCAGCTCCCAGGAGAACACTGAAGCTTTCTTT.

V usage is TRBV5-6 and J usage is TRBJ2-2, with TRBD1 matching 7 bases. There are 16 residues in the CDR3. Germline CDR1 is SGHDT and CDR2 is YYEEEE. The junction had 7 bases not matched to a gene; V was cut back by 4 bases and J by 1 base. DNA of the CDR3: TGTGCCAGCAGCCCACTAGGGGGCCAGAACACCGGGGAGCTGTTTTTT. Its protein is CASSPLGGQNTGELFF.

This chain links TRBV27 with TRBJ2-7, with TRBD2 matching over 11 bases. The germline V gene has CDR1 MNHEY and CDR2 SMNVEV (reference sequence). The CDR3 loop spans 14 amino acids. J was trimmed by 5 bases and V by 6 bases; bases with no gene match: 6. CDR3 protein: CASRATSGGDEQYF. CDR3 in DNA: TGTGCCAGCAGAGCCACTAGCGGGGGAGACGAGCAGTACTTC.

The rearrangement links TRBV5-1 to TRBJ2-7; 9 bases align to TRBD2. Looked up from germline, CDR1 is SGHRS and CDR2 is YFSETQ. J gave up 2 bases and V 4 bases, and 7 bases lay outside the gene matches. There are 15 residues in the CDR3. For the CDR3, the DNA is TGCGCCAGCAGCGAAGGACTAGCGCCCACCTACGAGCAGTACTTC. It specifies CASSEGLAPTYEQYF.